The 26 T cell receptor beta chains below were found in one sample sequenced in a study of T cell repertoires in cytomegalovirus infection. Antigen specificity for these receptors is unknown. TCRdb called the reads again in MiXCR, with one record for every CDR3 protein. The sample records around 770,000 distinct CDR3 sequences, under 35% being singletons. The sample in question was cultured CD8+ T cells from PBMCs, obtained from culture after CMV antigen stimulation. These TCRs come from a human donor in good health (CMV status not recorded). Some clones in this sample may be carry-over from other donors' samples.

The chain is built from TRBV6-5 and TRBJ1-2; D gene ambiguous. The germline gives CDR1 MNHEY, CDR2 SVGAGI. CDR3 length: 11 amino acids. Trimming shortened V by 8 bases and J by 8 bases, and 12 bases separated the two germline ends. CDR3 residues: CASLAGNGYTF. In DNA, the CDR3 is TGTGCCAGCCTGGCAGGCAACGGCTACACCTTC.

The gene calls are TRBV27 and TRBJ1-2; no firm D call. CDR3 size: 14 residues. Trimming removed 0 bases from V and 3 bases from J, with 8 bases in between. Germline V gene sequence: CDR1 MNHEY, CDR2 SMNVEV (reference sequence). CDR3 loop: CASSLSGGHYGYTF. The CDR3 DNA follows: TGTGCCAGCAGTTTATCGGGAGGGCACTATGGCTACACCTTC.

V usage is TRBV27 and J usage is TRBJ1-2; D is perhaps TRBD1 (5 bases). CDR1 and CDR2 (germline): MNHEY, SMNVEV (reference sequence). The CDR3 loop spans 14 amino acids. Trimming shortened V by 5 bases and J by 4 bases, and 14 bases separated the two germline ends. CDR3: CASSPRDEGYGYTF. The CDR3 DNA follows: TGTGCCAGCAGTCCCCGGGACGAAGGCTATGGCTACACCTTC.

The rearrangement joins TRBV19 to TRBJ1-2; D unresolved. V gave up 2 bases and J gave up 6 bases, with 13 bases separating them. The germline CDR1 and CDR2 sequences are LNHDA and SQIVND (reference sequence). The CDR3 contains 14 residues. CDR3 sequence: CASSIISADHGYTF. CDR3 nucleotide sequence: TGTGCCAGTAGTATAATCTCGGCAGACCATGGCTACACCTTC.

This clonotype occurred a few times. J is TRBJ2-1 and V is TRBV27; D might be TRBD2 (6 bases). Trimming cost V 5 bases and J 7 bases, with 15 bases left between them. CDR3 length: 14 amino acids. From germline, CDR1 is MNHEY and CDR2 SMNVEV (reference sequence). CDR3 DNA: TGTGCCAGCAGTGTTAGGGCCCGGGGGAATGAGCAGTTCTTC. The encoded protein is CASSVRARGNEQFF.

Remarks on this clonotype: A much larger clonotype is one base distant, so this may be a read error. The chain joins TRBV7-2 to TRBJ1-3; tentative D call: TRBD1 (6 bases). Germline V gives CDR1 SGHTA, CDR2 FQGNSA. CDR3 length: 17 residues. CDR3 coding DNA: TGTGCCAACAGCGTGTTAGTACCAGTTACAAGCAGGGGCGCCATATATTTT. It is translated as CANSVLVPVTSRGAIYF.

This clonotype was seen more than once but under ten times. This chain uses TRBV15 with TRBJ2-3; D gene ambiguous. CDR3 length: 13 amino acids. V dropped 1 base and J dropped 0 bases, with 2 bases sitting between them. The germline V gene has CDR1 LNHNV and CDR2 YYDKDF (reference sequence). The CDR3 is CATSRGSTDTQYF. In DNA, the CDR3 is TGTGCCACCAGCAGAGGTAGCACAGATACGCAGTATTTT.

The genes are TRBV18 and TRBJ2-7; D possibly matches TRBD1 or TRBD2 (7 bases each). The CDR3 covers 15 residues. The germline V and J ends were trimmed by 1 base and 7 bases, with 17 bases remaining between them. The germline V gene has CDR1 KGHSH and CDR2 LQKENI. The CDR3 here is CASSPRSGGDWEQYV. DNA of the CDR3: TGTGCCAGCTCACCACGGTCAGGGGGGGATTGGGAGCAGTACGTC.

This chain uses TRBV7-9 with TRBJ1-1; a possible D gene is TRBD1 (6 bases). The CDR3 is 14 residues long. In germline, CDR1 is SEHNR, CDR2 FQNEAQ (reference sequence). V was trimmed by 4 bases and J by 5 bases, leaving 14 bases between them. The CDR3 DNA is TGTGCCAGCAGCTCCACGGGGGCCCAGACTGAAGCTTTCTTT. It translates to CASSSTGAQTEAFF.

J is TRBJ2-5 and V is TRBV20-1, with no clear D. This CDR3 spans 14 amino acids. Germline assignment: CDR1 DFQATT and CDR2 SNEGSKA (reference sequence). Trimming removed 0 bases from V and 9 bases from J, with 17 bases in between. For the CDR3, the DNA is TGCAGTGCTAGAGACGGGTGGCCGCCTCCGGCCCAGTACTTC. It specifies CSARDGWPPPAQYF.

This clonotype was detected only a few times. The CDR3 nucleotides are TGCAGCGTTCTCGGGACAGGGGGCAGTGGGGCCAACGTCCTGACTTTC. Its protein is CSVLGTGGSGANVLTF. V gene TRBV29-1 combines with J gene TRBJ2-6; 12 nucleotides line up with TRBD1. The CDR3 extends over 16 amino acids. V trimming: 5 bases; J trimming: 3 bases; junction bases outside the gene matches: 5. Germline loops: CDR1 SQVTM, CDR2 ANQGSEA.

This clonotype was detected only a few times. The chain carries TRBV15 and TRBJ2-6, with 8 bases matching TRBD1. V shed 5 bases and J 0 bases; nucleotides not matched to a gene: 0. This CDR3 has 15 residues. Germline values: CDR1 LNHNV, CDR2 YYDKDF (reference sequence). The CDR3 spells CATSGTGSGANVLTF. The CDR3 DNA reads TGTGCCACCAGCGGGACAGGCTCTGGGGCCAACGTCCTGACTTTC.

The rearrangement joins TRBV20-1 to TRBJ2-5; D is possibly TRBD1 or TRBD2 (5 bases each). Germline CDR1 and CDR2: DFQATT and SNEGSKA (reference sequence). Trimming stripped 0 bases from V and 2 bases from J, with 10 bases between. CDR3 length equals 14 residues. CDR3 nucleotides: TGCAGTGCTAGAGACCGGGGCATACAAGAGACCCAGTACTTC. The encoded protein is CSARDRGIQETQYF.

The V and J genes are TRBV7-9 and TRBJ2-1, with 7 nucleotides matching TRBD1. The germline V gene has CDR1 SEHNR and CDR2 FQNEAQ (reference sequence). CDR3 size: 17 residues. Losses at the gene ends were 3 bases for V and 8 bases for J; bases not matched to a gene: 16. The CDR3 spells CASSFPQYRGPFDEQFF. CDR3 coding DNA: TGTGCCAGCAGCTTCCCCCAGTACAGGGGACCCTTTGATGAGCAGTTCTTC.

This clonotype was found a few times. The CDR3 loop is CASSEVTGVNNEQFF. The CDR3 DNA follows: TGTGCCAGCAGTGAAGTGACAGGGGTCAACAATGAGCAGTTCTTC. The gene calls are TRBV6-1 and TRBJ2-1; 8 bases match TRBD1. CDR1 and CDR2 from the germline V gene are MNHNS and SASEGT. With V trimmed by 1 base and J by 5 bases, 4 bases remained unmatched. The CDR3 is 15 residues long.

The CDR3 region is CASSPMGKGNEKLFF. DNA for the CDR3: TGTGCCAGCTCCCCCATGGGGAAGGGCAATGAAAAACTGTTTTTT. The rearrangement uses TRBV6-5 and TRBJ1-4; D is uncertain. V gave up 8 bases and J gave up 5 bases, with 18 bases separating them. Germline CDR1 MNHEY, CDR2 SVGAGI. The CDR3 loop spans 15 amino acids.

This chain uses TRBV6-5 with TRBJ2-5; the D is unclear. Between the trimmed V and J ends, which lost 6 bases and 5 bases, there was a span of 10 bases. Germline CDR1 is MNHEY and CDR2 is SVGAGI. The CDR3 is 12 residues long. CDR3 nucleotide sequence: TGTGCCAGCAGCCCGACTTGGGAGACCCAGTACTTC. Translation gives CASSPTWETQYF.

This clonotype was found a few times. The chain has TRBV7-3 and TRBJ2-6, with D perhaps given as TRBD1 or TRBD2 (5 bases each). Germline CDR1 and CDR2: SGHTA and FQGTGA. V was trimmed by 2 bases and J by 3 bases, leaving 14 bases between them. The CDR3 sequence is 17 residues long. CDR3 in amino acids: CASSLSRRGDGANVLTF. The CDR3 region has the DNA TGTGCCAGCAGCTTATCCCGACGAGGGGATGGGGCCAACGTCCTGACTTTC.

This clonotype has a count of ten or more. This chain uses TRBV19 with TRBJ1-6; maybe TRBD1 (5 bases). V was clipped by 5 bases and J by 0 bases, with 14 bases between them. The CDR3 spans 17 residues. CDR1 and CDR2 from the germline V gene are LNHDA and SQIVND (reference sequence). The CDR3 DNA follows: TGTGCCAGTAGTGGCGGGACGGCAAGCTCCTATAATTCACCCCTCCACTTT. This gives the protein CASSGGTASSYNSPLHF.

The chain combines TRBV2 with TRBJ2-3; the D is unclear. The CDR3 is 14 residues long. Trimming shortened V by 2 bases and J by 4 bases, and 10 bases separated the two germline ends. The V gene's germline CDR1 is SNHLY and CDR2 FYNNEI. The CDR3 nucleotides are TGTGCCAGCAGTGAACTCGGGTCAGCAGATACGCAGTATTTT. This sequence encodes CASSELGSADTQYF.

The genes are TRBV20-1 and TRBJ1-1; no clear D. V dropped 5 bases and J dropped 7 bases, with 11 bases sitting between them. Germline V gene data show CDR1 as DFQATT and CDR2 as SNEGSKA (reference sequence). The length of the CDR3 is 11 residues. In DNA, the CDR3 is TGCAGTGCTGCATTCGGGATTGAAGCTTTCTTT. This sequence encodes CSAAFGIEAFF.

The chain uses TRBV29-1 and TRBJ1-1, with D tentatively TRBD1 (5 bases). Germline V gives CDR1 SQVTM, CDR2 ANQGSEA. The CDR3 loop spans 12 amino acids. Trimming shortened V by 7 bases and J by 3 bases, and 12 bases separated the two germline ends. The CDR3 DNA reads as TGCAGCGGAAGGAGGGACCACACTGAAGCTTTCTTT. Its translation is CSGRRDHTEAFF.

The chain is built from TRBV28 and TRBJ2-1, with D unresolved. The length of the CDR3 is 15 residues. Trimming left V 10 bases short and J 0 bases short, with 16 bases between. Germline V CDR1 and CDR2: MDHEN, SYDVKM. CDR3 loop: CAISPMESSYNEQFF. CDR3 nucleotide sequence: TGTGCCATCTCGCCCATGGAGAGCTCCTACAATGAGCAGTTCTTC.

This clonotype has only one observation. The chain carries TRBV15 and TRBJ1-5; D gene ambiguous. Germline V gene sequence: CDR1 LNHNV, CDR2 YYDKDF (reference sequence). The CDR3 runs to 13 residues. Trimming stripped 8 bases from V and 1 base from J, with 9 bases between. This chain's CDR3 is CATRGASNQPQHF. The CDR3 nucleotides read TGTGCCACCCGGGGTGCAAGCAATCAGCCCCAGCATTTT.

The V call is TRBV7-6, the J call TRBJ1-2; 8 nucleotides match TRBD1. CDR1 SGHVS and CDR2 FNYEAQ come from the germline V gene. This CDR3 region has 15 residues. V lost 5 bases and J lost 4; bases outside the gene matches: 9. The CDR3 spells CASSPDDRGRYGYTF. The CDR3 DNA reads TGTGCCAGCAGCCCTGACGACAGGGGCCGCTATGGCTACACCTTC.

This clonotype has just a few counts. V usage is TRBV6-8 and J usage is TRBJ1-1, with 7 nucleotides matching TRBD1. Looked up from germline, CDR1 is MNHGY and CDR2 is SAAAGT. Trimming removed 2 bases from V and 1 base from J; junction bases left unmatched: 7. The CDR3 runs to 16 residues. The CDR3 DNA sequence: TGTGCCAGCAGTTACCAGCAGGGGGTCCCGAACACTGAAGCTTTCTTT. Its translation: CASSYQQGVPNTEAFF.